A single sample is the source of the 15 T cell receptor beta chains below, sequenced in a study of blood T cell repertoires in COVID-19. TCRdb's table, derived via immunoSEQ multiplex PCR, lists solely in-frame clones and lacks some. The profile shows some 240,000 clones, 86% of them singletons. Material: PBMCs or T cells enriched from blood (not recorded which). These receptor sequences come from a middle-aged woman with acute COVID-19.

The V and J genes are TRBV5-1 and TRBJ2-7, with 8 bases lining up with TRBD1. V trimming: 4 bases; J trimming: 6 bases; junction bases outside the gene matches: 3. The length of the CDR3 is 12 residues. Per the germline V gene, CDR1 is SGHRS and CDR2 is YFSETQ. The CDR3 DNA follows: TGCGCCAGCAGCGAGACAGGGGTCGAGCAGTACTTC. Amino acids: CASSETGVEQYF.

This chain uses TRBV7-2 with TRBJ1-3; maybe TRBD1 (6 bases). V was pared by 2 bases and J by 3 bases, with 11 bases between. The CDR3 runs to 15 residues. The germline V gene has CDR1 SGHTA and CDR2 FQGNSA. The CDR3 loop is CASSLLGGYGNTIYF. The CDR3 DNA sequence: TGTGCCAGCAGCTTATTAGGGGGTTATGGAAACACCATATATTTT.

This rearrangement joins TRBV5-1 to TRBJ1-2; 7 bases are a match to TRBD1. V shed 0 bases and J 7 bases; nucleotides not matched to a gene: 12. This CDR3 region has 16 residues. From germline, CDR1 is SGHRS and CDR2 YFSETQ. The CDR3 DNA sequence: TGCGCCAGCAGCTTGGACCTAGGGGGCGTAGATTTTGGCTACACCTTC. Translated, it gives CASSLDLGGVDFGYTF.

Turning to this clone: The same CDR3 is also encoded by other DNA sequences in this sample. The chain employs TRBV7-2 and TRBJ2-1; TRBD2 is a possible D gene (5 bases). Trimming shortened V by 5 bases and J by 3 bases, and 14 bases separated the two germline ends. This CDR3 region has 15 residues. Germline-derived CDR1 and CDR2 are SGHTA and FQGNSA. CDR3 coding DNA: TGTGCCAGCAGCCCCCGCAGCGGAGACTACAATGAGCAGTTCTTC. As protein: CASSPRSGDYNEQFF.

The rearrangement uses TRBV4-1 and TRBJ2-1; TRBD1 aligns across 7 bases. V lost 0 bases, J lost 7 bases, and 6 bases stayed unmatched. CDR3 length: 15 amino acids. Per germline, CDR1 MGHRA and CDR2 YSYEKL. This CDR3 reads CASSQETGLGNEQFF. CDR3 bases: TGCGCCAGCAGCCAAGAGACAGGGTTGGGGAATGAGCAGTTCTTC.

The rearrangement links TRBV4-2 to TRBJ2-2; 10 nucleotides align to TRBD2. This CDR3 region has 16 residues. After removal of 4 bases from V and 6 bases from J, the junction contained 8 bases not matched to a gene. Germline V gene data show CDR1 as LGHNA and CDR2 as YNFKEQ. The CDR3 loop is CASSPAGGPLAGELFF. The CDR3 DNA is TGTGCCAGCAGCCCAGCGGGAGGGCCTCTTGCCGGGGAGCTGTTTTTT.

In DNA, the CDR3 is TGTGCCAGCATTTTCAGGGGAGATACGCAGTATTTT. Protein product: CASIFRGDTQYF. The chain recombines TRBV6-5 with TRBJ2-3; D is perhaps TRBD1 (6 bases). Trimming removed 7 bases at V and 5 bases at J, with 10 bases between. Germline-derived CDR1 and CDR2 are MNHEY and SVGAGI. The CDR3 loop spans 12 amino acids.

The rearrangement joins TRBV30 to TRBJ1-5; 9 bases map to TRBD1. V trimming: 1 base; J trimming: 3 bases; junction bases outside the gene matches: 7. The length of the CDR3 is 16 residues. CDR1 is GTSNPN, CDR2 SVGIG, per germline (reference sequence). CDR3 protein: CAWSAPGQGDNQPQHF. CDR3 DNA: TGTGCCTGGAGTGCGCCGGGACAGGGTGACAATCAGCCCCAGCATTTT.

The chain couples TRBV28 to TRBJ2-7; 13 bases fit TRBD2. The CDR3 runs to 15 residues. Germline CDR1 reads MDHEN; CDR2 reads SYDVKM. V shed 8 bases, J shed 2 bases, and the junction held 6 bases outside the gene matches. Here the CDR3 reads CASPPGLAGTYEQYF. CDR3 DNA sequence: TGTGCCAGCCCCCCGGGACTAGCGGGAACCTACGAGCAGTACTTC.

In this sample, this clone turned up a few times. V and J are TRBV19 and TRBJ2-1; D is perhaps TRBD2 (8 bases). The length of the CDR3 is 18 residues. Germline assignment: CDR1 LNHDA and CDR2 SQIVND (reference sequence). The ends were cut back, 2 bases at V and 6 bases at J, with 23 bases in the middle. In nucleotides, the CDR3 is TGTGCCAGTAGTATATATGCTAGCGGGCAAGGGGGCGGCAATGAGCAGTTCTTC. Its protein is CASSIYASGQGGGNEQFF.

Only a few counts were recorded for this clone. CDR3 in DNA: TGTGCCAGCAGTGGATTGGGGGGTAACGCGAACACCGGGGAGCTGTTTTTT. It encodes CASSGLGGNANTGELFF. V usage is TRBV9 and J usage is TRBJ2-2, with D perhaps matching TRBD2 (6 bases). V lost 5 bases and J lost 0, with 17 bases in between. The V gene's germline CDR1 is SGDLS and CDR2 YYNGEE. This CDR3 contains 17 residues.

This chain connects TRBV29-1 to TRBJ2-1; the match to TRBD2 covers 11 bases. This CDR3 is built from 17 residues. Germline V gene data show CDR1 as SQVTM and CDR2 as ANQGSEA. V shed 6 bases, J shed 0 bases, and the junction held 10 bases outside the gene matches. The CDR3 loop is CSVPAGTSGYSYNEQFF. DNA for the CDR3: TGCAGCGTCCCTGCTGGGACTAGCGGATACTCCTACAATGAGCAGTTCTTC.

The DNA of the CDR3 is TGTGCCAGCAGCTTAACAGTCGGGATGGAGGGAGATACGCAGTATTTT. This sequence encodes CASSLTVGMEGDTQYF. The chain combines TRBV7-3 with TRBJ2-3; weak D call: TRBD2 (6 bases). CDR3 length: 16 residues. V was trimmed by 0 bases and J by 5 bases, leaving 15 bases between them. Germline assignment: CDR1 SGHTA and CDR2 FQGTGA.

This chain links TRBV6-2 or TRBV6-3 with TRBJ2-7; tentatively, D is TRBD1 (6 bases). Germline CDR1 and CDR2: MNHEY and SVGEGT. The CDR3 totals 14 residues. The V end lost 1 base, the J end lost 6 bases, and 13 bases lay between the germline ends. The CDR3 coding sequence is TGTGCCAGCAGTTACTTAGGACAGAGGGCCGAGCAGTACTTC. Translated, it gives CASSYLGQRAEQYF.

This rearrangement joins TRBV4-2 to TRBJ2-4; D is perhaps TRBD1 (5 bases). Germline-derived CDR1 and CDR2 are LGHNA and YNFKEQ. CDR3 length: 16 amino acids. Trimming cost V 2 bases and J 9 bases, with 20 bases left between them. The CDR3 nucleotides read TGTGCCAGCAGCCAAAGGGGTGGAACCCCCGGGCGCATTCAGTACTTC. It is translated as CASSQRGGTPGRIQYF.